This T cell receptor (beta chain) was found in a study of T cells after yellow fever vaccination. Generation of TCR cDNA used 5'RACE template switching (which added a universal primer site and UMIs). Each CDR3 protein is one row after TCRdb ran MiXCR on the 5' RACE reads. The sample yields hundreds of thousands of distinct CDR3 sequences, roughly 17% seen once. Study-level results: Researchers report a weaker secondary response that nonetheless peaked faster, day 5 versus 15.

Note on this clonotype: Its cognate antigen is unknown.

Trimming removed 4 bases from V and 6 bases from J, with 9 bases in between. This CDR3 spans 12 amino acids. The germline gives CDR1 SGHTA, CDR2 FQGNSA. Sequencing used PBMCs, obtained about 5 days after the first yellow fever vaccination. The rearrangement links TRBV7-2 to TRBJ2-5; weak D call: TRBD2 (5 bases). This receptor was obtained from a young man who received the YFV17D yellow fever vaccine. CDR3 region: CASSSIAQTQYF. Written as DNA, the CDR3 is TGTGCCAGCAGCTCCATAGCGCAGACCCAGTACTTC.